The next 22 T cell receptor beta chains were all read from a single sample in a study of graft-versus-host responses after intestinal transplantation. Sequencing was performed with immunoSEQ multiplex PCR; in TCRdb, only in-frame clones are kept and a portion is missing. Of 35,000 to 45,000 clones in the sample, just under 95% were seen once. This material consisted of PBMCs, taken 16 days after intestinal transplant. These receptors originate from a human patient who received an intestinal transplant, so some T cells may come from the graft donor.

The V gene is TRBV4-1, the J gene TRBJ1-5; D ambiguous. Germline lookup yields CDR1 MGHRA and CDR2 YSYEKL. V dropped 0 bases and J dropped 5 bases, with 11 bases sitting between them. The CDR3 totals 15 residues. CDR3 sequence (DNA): TGCGCCAGCAGCCAAGAAGGTAGGGAAGATCAGCCCCAGCATTTT. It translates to CASSQEGREDQPQHF.

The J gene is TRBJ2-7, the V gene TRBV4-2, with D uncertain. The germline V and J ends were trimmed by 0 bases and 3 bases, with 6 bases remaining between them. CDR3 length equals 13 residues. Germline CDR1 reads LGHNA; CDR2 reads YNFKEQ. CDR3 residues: CASSQEGGYEQYF. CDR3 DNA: TGTGCCAGCAGCCAAGAGGGTGGCTACGAGCAGTACTTC.

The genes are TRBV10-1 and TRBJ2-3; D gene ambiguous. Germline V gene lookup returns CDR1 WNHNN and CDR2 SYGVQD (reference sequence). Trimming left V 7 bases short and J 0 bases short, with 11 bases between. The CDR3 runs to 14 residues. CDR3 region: CASNMGTSTDTQYF. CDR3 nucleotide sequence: TGCGCCAGCAATATGGGAACTAGCACAGATACGCAGTATTTT.

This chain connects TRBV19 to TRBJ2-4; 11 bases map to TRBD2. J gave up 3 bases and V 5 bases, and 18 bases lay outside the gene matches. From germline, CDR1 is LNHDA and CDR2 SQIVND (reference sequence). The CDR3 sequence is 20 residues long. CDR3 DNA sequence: TGTGCCAGTAGTTCCCCCGGACTAGCGGGTGACGGGGTTGGCAAAAACATTCAGTACTTC. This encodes CASSSPGLAGDGVGKNIQYF. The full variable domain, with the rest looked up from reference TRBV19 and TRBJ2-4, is DGGITQSPKYLFRKEGQNVTLSCEQNLNHDAMYWYRQDPGQGLRLIYYSQIVNDFQKGDIAEGYSVSREKKESFPLTVTSAQKNPTAFYLCASSSPGLAGDGVGKNIQYFGAGTRLSVL.

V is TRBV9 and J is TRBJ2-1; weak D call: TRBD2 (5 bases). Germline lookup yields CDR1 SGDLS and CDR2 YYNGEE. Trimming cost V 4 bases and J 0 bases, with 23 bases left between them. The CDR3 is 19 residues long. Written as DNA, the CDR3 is TGTGCCAGCAGCTTCCCAAATACCCTAGCTGGAAGCTCCTACAATGAGCAGTTCTTC. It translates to CASSFPNTLAGSSYNEQFF.

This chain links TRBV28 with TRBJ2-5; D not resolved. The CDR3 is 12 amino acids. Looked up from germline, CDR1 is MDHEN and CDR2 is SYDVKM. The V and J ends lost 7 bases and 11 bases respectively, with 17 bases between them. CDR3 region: CASTPGPREQYF. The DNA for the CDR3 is TGTGCCAGCACTCCTGGGCCTCGAGAGCAGTACTTC.

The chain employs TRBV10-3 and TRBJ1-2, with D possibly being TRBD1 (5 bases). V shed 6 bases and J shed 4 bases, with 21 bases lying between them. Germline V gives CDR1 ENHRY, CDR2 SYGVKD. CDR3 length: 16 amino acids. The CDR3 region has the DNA TGTGCCATCAGAGACTACTTAAGGGGAGAACTCTATGGCTACACCTTC. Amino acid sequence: CAIRDYLRGELYGYTF.

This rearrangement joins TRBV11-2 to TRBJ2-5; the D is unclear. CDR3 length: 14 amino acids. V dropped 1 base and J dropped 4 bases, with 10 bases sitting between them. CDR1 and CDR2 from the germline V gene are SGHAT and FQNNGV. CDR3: CASSLGVGRETQYF. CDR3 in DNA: TGTGCCAGCAGCTTAGGCGTGGGTAGAGAGACCCAGTACTTC.

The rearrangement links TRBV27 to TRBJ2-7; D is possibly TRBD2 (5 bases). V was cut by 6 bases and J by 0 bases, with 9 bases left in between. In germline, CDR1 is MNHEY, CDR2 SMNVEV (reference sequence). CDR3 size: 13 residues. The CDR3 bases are TGTGCCAGCAGCCACCGGGACTCCTACGAGCAGTACTTC. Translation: CASSHRDSYEQYF.

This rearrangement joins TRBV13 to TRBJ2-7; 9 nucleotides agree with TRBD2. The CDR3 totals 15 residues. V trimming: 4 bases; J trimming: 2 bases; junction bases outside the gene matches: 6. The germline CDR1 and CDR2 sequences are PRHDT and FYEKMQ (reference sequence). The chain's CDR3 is CASSSRTSVAYEQYF. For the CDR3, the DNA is TGTGCCAGCAGCTCACGGACTAGCGTAGCCTACGAGCAGTACTTC.

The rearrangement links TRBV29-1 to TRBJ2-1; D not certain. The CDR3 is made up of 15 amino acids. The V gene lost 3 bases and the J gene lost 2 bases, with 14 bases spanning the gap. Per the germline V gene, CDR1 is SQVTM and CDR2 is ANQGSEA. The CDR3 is CSVEDGPRTYNEQFF. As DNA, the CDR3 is TGCAGCGTTGAGGACGGACCCAGGACCTACAATGAGCAGTTCTTC.

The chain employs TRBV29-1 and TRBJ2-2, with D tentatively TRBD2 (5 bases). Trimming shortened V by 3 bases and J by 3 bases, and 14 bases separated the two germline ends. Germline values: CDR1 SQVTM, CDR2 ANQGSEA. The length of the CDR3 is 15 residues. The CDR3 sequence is CSVDAGASYTGELFF. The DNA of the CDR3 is TGCAGCGTTGACGCGGGCGCCAGTTACACCGGGGAGCTGTTTTTT.

Here the CDR3 DNA reads TGTGCCAGCAGCGTAGCAGGGCGGGGAGAGACCCAGTACTTC. Its translation: CASSVAGRGETQYF. The chain employs TRBV9 and TRBJ2-5, with D maybe TRBD2 (6 bases). Germline assignment: CDR1 SGDLS and CDR2 YYNGEE. Trimming removed 0 bases from V and 4 bases from J, with 10 bases in between. There are 14 residues in the CDR3.

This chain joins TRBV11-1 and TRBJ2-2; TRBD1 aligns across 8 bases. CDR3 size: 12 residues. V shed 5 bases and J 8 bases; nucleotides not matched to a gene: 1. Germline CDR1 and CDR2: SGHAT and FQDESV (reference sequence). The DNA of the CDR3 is TGTGCCAGCAGCCAGGGGGCAGGGGAGCTGTTTTTT. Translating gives CASSQGAGELFF.

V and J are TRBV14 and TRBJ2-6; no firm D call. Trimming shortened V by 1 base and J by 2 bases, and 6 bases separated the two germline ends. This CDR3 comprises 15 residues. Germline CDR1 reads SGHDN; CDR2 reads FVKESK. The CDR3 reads CASSQVGAGANVLTF. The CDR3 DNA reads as TGTGCCAGCAGCCAAGTTGGAGCTGGGGCCAACGTCCTGACTTTC.

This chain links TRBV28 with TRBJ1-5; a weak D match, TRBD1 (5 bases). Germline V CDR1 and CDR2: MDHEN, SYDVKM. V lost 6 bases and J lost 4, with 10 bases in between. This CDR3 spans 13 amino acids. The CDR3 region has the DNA TGTGCCAGCAGACCCCCAGGGAATCAGCCCCAGCATTTT. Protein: CASRPPGNQPQHF.

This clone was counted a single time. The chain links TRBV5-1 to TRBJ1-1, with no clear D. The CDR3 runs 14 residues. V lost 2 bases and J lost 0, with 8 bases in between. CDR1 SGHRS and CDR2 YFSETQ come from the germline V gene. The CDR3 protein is CASSLSGLNTEAFF. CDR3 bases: TGCGCCAGCAGCTTATCCGGACTGAACACTGAAGCTTTCTTT.

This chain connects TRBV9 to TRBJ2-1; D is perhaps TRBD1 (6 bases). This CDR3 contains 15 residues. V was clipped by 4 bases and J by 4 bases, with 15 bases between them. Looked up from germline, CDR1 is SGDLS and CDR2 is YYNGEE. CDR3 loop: CASSNEETGYNEQFF. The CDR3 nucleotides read TGTGCCAGCAGCAACGAAGAGACAGGTTACAATGAGCAGTTCTTC.

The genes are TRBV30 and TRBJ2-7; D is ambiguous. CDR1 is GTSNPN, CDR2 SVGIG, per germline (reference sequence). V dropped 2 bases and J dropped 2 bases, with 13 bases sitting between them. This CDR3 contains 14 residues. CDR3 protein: CAWSWAVGPYEQYF. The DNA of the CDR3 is TGTGCCTGGAGTTGGGCAGTGGGCCCCTACGAGCAGTACTTC.

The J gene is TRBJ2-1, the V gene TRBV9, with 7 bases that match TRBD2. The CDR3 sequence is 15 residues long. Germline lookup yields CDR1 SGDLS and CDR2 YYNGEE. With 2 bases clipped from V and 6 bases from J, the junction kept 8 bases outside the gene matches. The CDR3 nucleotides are TGTGCCAGCAGCGTGGGGGGGATGCGGTCCAATGAGCAGTTCTTC. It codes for CASSVGGMRSNEQFF.

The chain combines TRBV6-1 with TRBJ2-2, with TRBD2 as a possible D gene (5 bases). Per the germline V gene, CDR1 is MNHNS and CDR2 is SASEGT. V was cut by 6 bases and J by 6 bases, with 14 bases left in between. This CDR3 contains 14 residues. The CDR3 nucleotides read TGTGCCAGCAGCCCCCTAGAGGGCTCCGGGGAGCTGTTTTTT. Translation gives CASSPLEGSGELFF.

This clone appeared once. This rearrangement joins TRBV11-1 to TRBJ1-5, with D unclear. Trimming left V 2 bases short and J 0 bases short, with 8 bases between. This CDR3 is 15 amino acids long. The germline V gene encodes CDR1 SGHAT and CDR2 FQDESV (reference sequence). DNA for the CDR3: TGTGCCAGCAGCTTACACAGCTATAGCAATCAGCCCCAGCATTTT. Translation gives CASSLHSYSNQPQHF.